This entry describes one T cell receptor beta chain. No antigen is known for it. The analysis combined second doses at about 4 or about 12 weeks. The data were obtained in a study of T cell responses to AZD1222 COVID-19 vaccine. General study findings and limits: Spike-wide coverage was observed for vaccine-associated CD4 TCRs, with dominant responses at 160-218 and 743-854. Among spike-specific TCRs, nearly half reportedly target unmutated variant regions.

Assay: immunoSEQ multiplex PCR; the TCRdb copy retains only in-frame clones and omits some. The table lists about 120,000 clones, about 86% of them singletons. This sample comprised peripheral blood, obtained 28 days after the second AZD1222 dose. The sequence was collected from an adult who received the AZD1222 COVID-19 vaccine.

The chain's CDR3 is CASSLQGAGGELFF. CDR3 coding DNA: TGTGCCAGCAGCTTACAGGGGGCGGGCGGGGAGCTGTTTTTT. J is TRBJ2-2 and V is TRBV7-2; 8 nucleotides agree with TRBD1. V lost 2 bases to trimming and J lost 7 bases; unmatched junction nucleotides: 3. This CDR3 contains 14 residues. The V gene's germline CDR1 is SGHTA and CDR2 FQGNSA. Together with reference TRBV7-2 and TRBJ2-2, the CDR3 gives the full variable domain: GAGVSQSPSNKVTEKGKDVELRCDPISGHTALYWYRQSLGQGLEFLIYFQGNSAPDKSGLPSDRFSAERTGGSVSTLTIQRTQQEDSAVYLCASSLQGAGGELFFGEGSRLTVL.